A single sample is the source of the 24 T cell receptor beta chains below, sequenced in a study of T cells in Graves' hyperthyroidism and ophthalmopathy. RNA transcripts gave rise to amplified TCR beta CDR3 regions. RT-PCR in the first round (using the HTBI primer set) targeted the TCR CDR3. Each CDR3 protein is one row after TCRdb ran MiXCR on the multiplex PCR reads. The sample lists 530,000 or so distinct CDR3 sequences; 15% to 20% were seen once. Sequenced sample: blood. The source of these receptors is a woman between 18 and 29 years old with Graves' ophthalmopathy.

This clonotype has just one count. The chain is built from TRBV12-3 or TRBV12-4 and TRBJ1-5; TRBD1 matches 11 bases. The CDR3 consists of 14 residues. The junction had 3 bases not matched to a gene; V was cut back by 6 bases and J by 5 bases. The CDR3 spells CASRGGQGDQPQHF. CDR3 bases: TGTGCCAGCAGGGGGGGACAGGGGGATCAGCCCCAGCATTTT.

This clonotype was seen a handful of times. The J gene is TRBJ2-1, the V gene TRBV3-1, with 7 bases aligning to TRBD1. This CDR3 contains 15 residues. Germline lookup yields CDR1 LGHDT and CDR2 YNNKEL (reference sequence). Unmatched junction bases numbered 4, after V lost 4 bases and J lost 1 base. In DNA, the CDR3 is TGTGCCAGCAGCCCCCGGGACAGATCCTACAATGAGCAGTTCTTC. It specifies CASSPRDRSYNEQFF.

This clonotype was counted ten times or more. This chain connects TRBV5-6 to TRBJ2-1, with 10 bases fitting TRBD1. V gave up 5 bases and J gave up 2 bases; unmatched junction bases: 4. Germline loops: CDR1 SGHDT, CDR2 YYEEEE. This CDR3 region has 15 residues. This CDR3 is CASSRGQGAYNEQFF. In nucleotides, the CDR3 is TGTGCCAGCAGTCGCGGACAGGGGGCCTACAATGAGCAGTTCTTC.

This clonotype was recorded at least ten times. This chain joins TRBV7-6 and TRBJ2-7; 16 nucleotides agree with TRBD2. This CDR3 contains 16 residues. V lost 4 bases to trimming and J lost 2 bases; unmatched junction nucleotides: 2. CDR1 is SGHVS, CDR2 FNYEAQ, per germline. For the CDR3, the DNA is TGTGCCAGCAGCTCGGGACTAGCGGGAGGGGCCTACGAGCAGTACTTC. Its translation: CASSSGLAGGAYEQYF.

This clonotype was seen a handful of times. This chain uses TRBV11-2 with TRBJ2-1; 14 nucleotides agree with TRBD2. V shed 5 bases and J 8 bases; nucleotides not matched to a gene: 5. Per the germline V gene, CDR1 is SGHAT and CDR2 is FQNNGV. The CDR3 is 15 residues long. The CDR3 sequence is CASSRGLAGVHEQFF. The CDR3 DNA is TGTGCCAGCAGCCGGGGACTAGCGGGAGTACATGAGCAGTTCTTC.

This clonotype was seen many times. The chain carries TRBV11-2 and TRBJ2-1; 7 nucleotides align to TRBD2. V was pared by 1 base and J by 12 bases, with 9 bases of the junction left unmatched. CDR1 is SGHAT, CDR2 FQNNGV, per germline. The length of the CDR3 is 14 residues. CDR3 sequence reads: CASSLVAGVEGQFF. The CDR3 nucleotides are TGTGCCAGCAGCTTAGTGGCGGGAGTCGAAGGGCAGTTCTTC.

V usage is TRBV7-6 and J usage is TRBJ2-7; a possible D gene is TRBD1 (6 bases). CDR1 and CDR2 (germline): SGHVS, FNYEAQ. V was trimmed by 1 base and J by 6 bases, leaving 16 bases between them. There are 15 residues in the CDR3. In nucleotides, the CDR3 is TGTGCCAGCAGCTTAGAGCCTGGACAGTCATCCGAGCAGTACTTC. Protein sequence: CASSLEPGQSSEQYF.

The genes are TRBV6-1 and TRBJ1-4; D call uncertain. The CDR3 runs 13 residues. In germline, CDR1 is MNHNS, CDR2 SASEGT. V lost 3 bases and J lost 8, with 10 bases in between. The CDR3 coding sequence is TGTGCCAGCAGTGACGCCAGTCTGGAAAAACTGTTTTTT. It codes for CASSDASLEKLFF.

This clonotype was seen repeatedly, ten times or more. This rearrangement joins TRBV6-2 or TRBV6-3 to TRBJ2-1; the D gene is possibly TRBD2 (6 bases). V was clipped by 6 bases and J by 9 bases, with 12 bases between them. The CDR3 consists of 12 residues. Germline V gene lookup returns CDR1 MNHEY and CDR2 SVGEGT. CDR3 protein: CASRRLGSEQFF. CDR3 in DNA: TGTGCCAGCAGACGACTAGGAAGTGAGCAGTTCTTC.

The CDR3 DNA sequence: TGTGCCAGTAGTATAGGCTTTGGCGGGAACCGTTTTGACTACGAGCAGTACTTC. This encodes CASSIGFGGNRFDYEQYF. The gene calls are TRBV19 and TRBJ2-7; D is perhaps TRBD2 (6 bases). Trimming pared 1 base from V and 3 bases from J, leaving 22 bases between. The CDR3 has 18 amino acids. Germline V gene data show CDR1 as LNHDA and CDR2 as SQIVND (reference sequence).

This clonotype was observed many times. This chain links TRBV3-1 with TRBJ2-1; D unresolved. CDR1 LGHDT and CDR2 YNNKEL come from the germline V gene (reference sequence). This CDR3 comprises 15 residues. The V gene lost 4 bases and the J gene lost 5 bases, with 15 bases spanning the gap. CDR3 coding DNA: TGTGCCAGCAGCCCATTAAGCGAGTACCACAATGAGCAGTTCTTC. Its translation is CASSPLSEYHNEQFF.

This clonotype was seen only a few times. The chain joins TRBV2 to TRBJ2-6; unclear D gene. V dropped 0 bases and J dropped 2 bases, with 2 bases sitting between them. The CDR3 is made up of 14 amino acids. The germline CDR1 and CDR2 sequences are SNHLY and FYNNEI. CDR3 in DNA: TGTGCCAGCAGTGAAGCTCCTGGGGCCAACGTCCTGACTTTC. Encoded protein: CASSEAPGANVLTF.

This clonotype came up many times. The genes are TRBV18 and TRBJ2-1; D remains ambiguous. The CDR3 spans 11 residues. Per the germline V gene, CDR1 is KGHSH and CDR2 is LQKENI. V was clipped by 3 bases and J by 9 bases, with 6 bases between them. The CDR3 protein is CASSPLFEQFF. In DNA form, the CDR3 reads TGTGCCAGCTCACCCCTATTTGAGCAGTTCTTC.

This clonotype was observed many times. The CDR3 loop reads CASSFSASTDTQYF. DNA for the CDR3: TGTGCCAGCAGTTTCAGCGCTAGCACAGATACGCAGTATTTT. The chain has TRBV27 and TRBJ2-3; D not certain. Trimming stripped 3 bases from V and 0 bases from J, with 7 bases between. Germline CDR1 and CDR2: MNHEY and SMNVEV (reference sequence). The CDR3 covers 14 residues.

In this sample, this clonotype turned up a few times. This rearrangement joins TRBV20-1 to TRBJ2-1; 11 nucleotides match TRBD2. V lost 6 bases and J lost 3; bases outside the gene matches: 10. CDR1 is DFQATT and CDR2 is SNEGSKA in the germline V gene (reference sequence). The CDR3 consists of 16 residues. CDR3 region: CSARELAGGSYNEQFF. Written as DNA, the CDR3 is TGCAGTGCAAGGGAGCTAGCGGGGGGAAGCTACAATGAGCAGTTCTTC.

The chain couples TRBV11-2 to TRBJ2-2, with D possibly TRBD1 on 5 matching bases. Trimming took off 5 bases at V and 7 bases at J, with 11 bases between the two ends. The CDR3 has 13 amino acids. Germline CDR1 and CDR2: SGHAT and FQNNGV. As DNA, the CDR3 is TGTGCCAGCAGCCCCGCCGACAGCGGGGAGCTGTTTTTT. Its translation is CASSPADSGELFF. Looking up the rest from reference TRBV11-2 and TRBJ2-2 gives the full variable domain: EAGVAQSPRYKIIEKRQSVAFWCNPISGHATLYWYQQILGQGPKLLIQFQNNGVVDDSQLPKDRFSAERLKGVDSTLKIQPAKLEDSAVYLCASSPADSGELFFGEGSRLTVL.

The rearrangement links TRBV7-9 to TRBJ1-1; TRBD1 agrees at 9 bases. CDR3 length: 15 residues. With 6 bases clipped from V and 7 bases from J, the junction kept 12 bases outside the gene matches. Germline V gene data show CDR1 as SEHNR and CDR2 as FQNEAQ (reference sequence). Here the CDR3 DNA reads TGTGCCAGCAGTCATCCGGACAGGGGAAACGGTGAAGCTTTCTTT. This translates into CASSHPDRGNGEAFF.

In its sample, this clonotype was seen many times. The V and J genes are TRBV3-1 and TRBJ1-1, with no clear D. The CDR3 consists of 13 residues. CDR1 and CDR2 from the germline V gene are LGHDT and YNNKEL (reference sequence). The ends were cut back, 3 bases at V and 2 bases at J, with 7 bases in the middle. DNA of the CDR3: TGTGCCAGCAGCCATGGAGTCAACACTGAAGCTTTCTTT. Translating it yields CASSHGVNTEAFF.

This clonotype was seen repeatedly, ten times or more. The rearrangement joins TRBV5-1 to TRBJ1-5; D may be TRBD1 (5 bases). The V and J ends lost 0 bases and 4 bases respectively, with 8 bases between them. Germline V gene sequence: CDR1 SGHRS, CDR2 YFSETQ. CDR3 length equals 14 residues. CDR3: CASSLVGQNQPQHF. In DNA, the CDR3 is TGCGCCAGCAGCTTGGTGGGGCAGAATCAGCCCCAGCATTTT.

This chain connects TRBV9 to TRBJ1-1, with D tentatively TRBD1 (5 bases). This CDR3 is built from 14 residues. Germline lookup yields CDR1 SGDLS and CDR2 YYNGEE. V lost 0 bases, J lost 1 base, and 7 bases lay in between. CDR3 DNA: TGTGCCAGCAGCGTAGGTGACAGGAACACTGAAGCTTTCTTT. Translation: CASSVGDRNTEAFF.

This clonotype was detected only a few times. This chain uses TRBV30 with TRBJ1-2; D unresolved. This CDR3 is 15 amino acids long. CDR1 and CDR2 from the germline V gene are GTSNPN and SVGIG (reference sequence). Trimming cost V 0 bases and J 6 bases, with 17 bases left between them. CDR3 coding DNA: TGTGCCTGGAGTGTACTTGACCTCCAACGGGATGGCTACACCTTC. Protein: CAWSVLDLQRDGYTF. The full variable domain, completed using reference TRBV30 and TRBJ1-2, is SQTIHQWPATLVQPVGSPLSLECTVEGTSNPNLYWYRQAAGRGLQLLFYSVGIGQISSEVPQNLSASRPQDRQFILSSKKLLLSDSGFYLCAWSVLDLQRDGYTFGSGTRLTVV.

This clonotype was seen many times. The J gene is TRBJ1-4, the V gene TRBV20-1, with D possibly matching TRBD1 (5 bases). Per the germline V gene, CDR1 is DFQATT and CDR2 is SNEGSKA (reference sequence). The CDR3 runs to 14 residues. The V end lost 1 base, the J end lost 2 bases, and 8 bases lay between the germline ends. This chain's CDR3 is CSARAGSTNEKLFF. The CDR3 DNA reads as TGCAGTGCTAGAGCAGGGAGTACTAATGAAAAACTGTTTTTT.

The chain has TRBV20-1 and TRBJ1-6, with D perhaps matching TRBD1 (6 bases). This CDR3 spans 15 amino acids. V was shortened by 4 bases and J by 7 bases, with 17 bases between the two germline ends. The germline V gene has CDR1 DFQATT and CDR2 SNEGSKA (reference sequence). CDR3 residues: CSAKSTGNWNSPLHF. As DNA, the CDR3 is TGCAGTGCTAAGTCAACAGGGAATTGGAATTCACCCCTCCACTTT.

In this sample, this clonotype turned up many times. The rearrangement links TRBV5-1 to TRBJ2-1; D possibly uses TRBD1 or TRBD2 (5 bases each). Between the trimmed V and J ends, which lost 0 bases and 8 bases, there was a span of 15 bases. The germline V gene encodes CDR1 SGHRS and CDR2 YFSETQ. This CDR3 is built from 15 residues. For the CDR3, the DNA is TGCGCCAGCAGCTTGGCTGCAGGGAGCAAGGATGAGCAGTTCTTC. Translation gives CASSLAAGSKDEQFF.